These 25 T cell receptor beta chains originate from one sample sequenced in a study of blood T cell repertoires in COVID-19. Assay used: immunoSEQ multiplex PCR; TCRdb lists only in-frame clones, some missing. The table shows 250,000 to 350,000 clones, with about 90% occurring only once. The sample comprised PBMCs or T cells enriched from blood (not recorded which). The receptors originated from a woman aged 18-29 years with acute COVID-19.

The chain recombines TRBV30 with TRBJ2-1; 15 positions agree with TRBD2. The V gene's germline CDR1 is GTSNPN and CDR2 SVGIG (reference sequence). The trim removed 3 bases at V and 0 bases at J, leaving 18 bases unmatched. The CDR3 contains 22 residues. CDR3 protein: CAWRKTVPGLAGGAFSYNEQFF. CDR3 nucleotides: TGTGCCTGGAGGAAGACCGTCCCGGGACTAGCGGGAGGCGCTTTCTCCTACAATGAGCAGTTCTTC.

This chain connects TRBV28 to TRBJ2-5; perhaps TRBD2 as D (5 bases). Germline assignment: CDR1 MDHEN and CDR2 SYDVKM. There are 15 residues in the CDR3. Trimming took off 6 bases at V and 3 bases at J, with 17 bases between the two ends. CDR3 in DNA: TGTGCCAGCAGACGAGGGCCGCCAGTTGAAGAGACCCAGTACTTC. This sequence encodes CASRRGPPVEETQYF.

This chain uses TRBV19 with TRBJ2-2; D perhaps matches TRBD1 (6 bases). From germline, CDR1 is LNHDA and CDR2 SQIVND (reference sequence). CDR3 size: 18 residues. Between the trimmed V and J ends, which lost 3 bases and 0 bases, there was a span of 17 bases. CDR3 DNA: TGTGCCAGTAGTATCCGCCAAGACAGGAAACCGAACACCGGGGAGCTGTTTTTT. The encoded protein is CASSIRQDRKPNTGELFF.

This clone was found many times. The CDR3 loop reads CASSPTGQGAHEQYF. CDR3 coding DNA: TGCGCCAGCAGCCCAACGGGACAGGGGGCCCACGAGCAGTACTTC. The V call is TRBV5-1, the J call TRBJ2-7, with 12 bases aligning to TRBD1. J gave up 5 bases and V 4 bases, and 7 bases lay outside the gene matches. Germline loops: CDR1 SGHRS, CDR2 YFSETQ. The CDR3 covers 15 residues. Using reference TRBV5-1 and TRBJ2-7 for the parts outside the CDR3, the full variable domain is KAGVTQTPRYLIKTRGQQVTLSCSPISGHRSVSWYQQTPGQGLQFLFEYFSETQRNKGNFPGRFSGRQFSNSRSEMNVSTLELGDSALYLCASSPTGQGAHEQYFGPGTRLTVT.

Of note for this clone: One end of the junction does not line up with germline, which may come from a read error. V and J are TRBV19 and TRBJ2-7, with 9 nucleotides matching TRBD1. This CDR3 has 16 residues. From germline, CDR1 is LNHDA and CDR2 SQIVND (reference sequence). Here the CDR3 DNA reads TGTGCCAGCAGTACACACCGGGACAGGGCAACCTACGAGCAGTACTTC. It yields the protein CASSTHRDRATYEQYF. The full variable domain, completed using reference TRBV19 and TRBJ2-7, is DGGITQSPKYLFRKEGQNVTLSCEQNLNHDAMYWYRQDPGQGLRLIYYSQIVNDFQKGDIAEGYSVSREKKESFPLTVTSAQKNPTAFYLCASSTHRDRATYEQYFGPGTRLTVT.

V and J are TRBV30 and TRBJ1-3; D might be TRBD1 (6 bases). The CDR3 has 15 amino acids. Trimming removed 2 bases at V and 9 bases at J, with 20 bases between. Germline V gene data show CDR1 as GTSNPN and CDR2 as SVGIG (reference sequence). As DNA, the CDR3 is TGTGCCTGGAGTCCCGTACAGGGCTCGGGGGGCACCATATATTTT. It is translated as CAWSPVQGSGGTIYF.

The chain has TRBV5-1 and TRBJ2-7, with 11 bases identical to TRBD1. J gave up 2 bases and V 3 bases, and 4 bases lay outside the gene matches. CDR3 length: 15 amino acids. Germline V CDR1 and CDR2: SGHRS, YFSETQ. The CDR3, as DNA: TGCGCCAGCAGCTATGGACAGGGGGCCACCTACGAGCAGTACTTC. Translation gives CASSYGQGATYEQYF.

The gene calls are TRBV28 and TRBJ2-7, with TRBD1 identical over 7 bases. CDR3 length: 14 amino acids. CDR1 is MDHEN and CDR2 is SYDVKM in the germline V gene. The V gene end was trimmed by 8 bases and the J gene end by 2 bases; junction bases not matched to a gene: 9. In DNA, the CDR3 is TGTGCCAGCGTCCCGGACGACAGGGCCTACGAGCAGTACTTC. It encodes CASVPDDRAYEQYF.

This chain's CDR3 is CASSHRQVRTGELFF. In nucleotides, the CDR3 is TGTGCCAGCAGCCACCGACAGGTTCGGACCGGGGAGCTGTTTTTT. This chain joins TRBV3-1 (or the pseudogene TRBV3-2) and TRBJ2-2, with D perhaps TRBD1 (6 bases). From germline, CDR1 is LGHDT and CDR2 YNNKEL (reference sequence). The CDR3 has 15 amino acids. Trimming cost V 3 bases and J 5 bases, with 13 bases left between them.

In this sample, this clone turned up once. This chain links TRBV19 with TRBJ2-3, with 11 bases that match TRBD2. Germline-derived CDR1 and CDR2 are LNHDA and SQIVND (reference sequence). V lost 0 bases to trimming and J lost 4 bases; unmatched junction nucleotides: 6. The CDR3 extends over 17 amino acids. CDR3 loop: CASSIDLAGGVADTQYF. Here the CDR3 DNA reads TGTGCCAGTAGTATAGACCTAGCGGGAGGTGTGGCAGATACGCAGTATTTT.

This chain joins TRBV7-3 and TRBJ1-1; 10 bases are a match to TRBD1. V shed 4 bases, J shed 4 bases, and the junction held 0 bases outside the gene matches. Germline V CDR1 and CDR2: SGHTA, FQGTGA. There are 13 residues in the CDR3. CDR3 sequence (DNA): TGTGCCAGCAGCTGGACAGGGGGCACTGAAGCTTTCTTT. Its translation: CASSWTGGTEAFF.

CDR3 DNA: TGTGCCAGCAGTCGGCAGGTGGTCATTTCCTACGAGCAGTACTTC. Encoded protein: CASSRQVVISYEQYF. The chain carries TRBV28 and TRBJ2-7; unclear D gene. Between the trimmed V and J ends, which lost 5 bases and 1 base, there was a span of 15 bases. The CDR3 loop spans 15 amino acids. Germline CDR1 reads MDHEN; CDR2 reads SYDVKM.

The chain has TRBV3-1 (or the pseudogene TRBV3-2) and TRBJ1-1, with 7 bases identical to TRBD1. V was pared by 4 bases and J by 3 bases, with 8 bases of the junction left unmatched. Germline V gene lookup returns CDR1 LGHDT and CDR2 YNNKEL (reference sequence). The CDR3 is 15 residues long. The CDR3, as DNA: TGTGCCAGCAGCCGTCGACAGGGAGTGTACACTGAAGCTTTCTTT. Its protein product is CASSRRQGVYTEAFF.

This clone was picked up one time. This sequence joins TRBV6-4 and TRBJ2-1; tentatively, D is TRBD2 (7 bases). The CDR3 spans 15 residues. Germline CDR1 and CDR2: MRHNA and SNTAGT. The V and J ends lost 2 bases and 2 bases respectively, with 10 bases between them. CDR3: CASSDEGGAYNEQFF. In nucleotides, the CDR3 is TGTGCCAGCAGTGACGAGGGGGGGGCCTACAATGAGCAGTTCTTC.

This chain connects TRBV19 to TRBJ2-1; tentative D call: TRBD2 (5 bases). CDR1 and CDR2 (germline): LNHDA, SQIVND (reference sequence). The CDR3 contains 13 residues. V was cut by 5 bases and J by 4 bases, with 9 bases left in between. CDR3 sequence (DNA): TGTGCCAGTAGTTTCCGGGATTACAATGAGCAGTTCTTC. Its protein is CASSFRDYNEQFF.

The chain couples TRBV4-1 to TRBJ2-1; 10 nucleotides match TRBD2. V lost 0 bases and J lost 4; bases outside the gene matches: 6. The germline V gene encodes CDR1 MGHRA and CDR2 YSYEKL. CDR3 length: 17 residues. The CDR3 reads CASSQDRTSGPYNEQFF. CDR3 sequence (DNA): TGCGCCAGCAGCCAAGATAGGACTAGCGGCCCTTACAATGAGCAGTTCTTC.

The chain carries TRBV5-1 and TRBJ1-3; D is unclear. CDR3 length equals 15 residues. V was pared by 2 bases and J by 1 base, with 10 bases between. Per the germline V gene, CDR1 is SGHRS and CDR2 is YFSETQ. CDR3: CASSLTVASGNTIYF. The DNA for the CDR3 is TGCGCCAGCAGCTTAACAGTGGCTTCTGGAAACACCATATATTTT.

The CDR3 spells CASSLLATTYEQYF. Here the CDR3 DNA reads TGTGCCAGCAGTTTGCTAGCGACCACCTACGAGCAGTACTTC. This chain uses TRBV28 with TRBJ2-7, with D possibly matching TRBD2 (6 bases). The CDR3 loop spans 14 amino acids. V lost 3 bases and J lost 2, with 11 bases in between. Germline values: CDR1 MDHEN, CDR2 SYDVKM.

V gene TRBV5-1 combines with J gene TRBJ2-6; 11 positions agree with TRBD1. The V gene end was trimmed by 4 bases and the J gene end by 0 bases; junction bases not matched to a gene: 9. The CDR3 covers 19 residues. From germline, CDR1 is SGHRS and CDR2 YFSETQ. The CDR3 reads CASSRAGTGGSSGANVLTF. CDR3 nucleotide sequence: TGCGCCAGCAGCCGCGCCGGGACAGGGGGTAGCTCTGGGGCCAACGTCCTGACTTTC.

The J gene is TRBJ2-7, the V gene TRBV7-2; D unclear. Germline CDR1 reads SGHTA; CDR2 reads FQGNSA. This CDR3 comprises 13 residues. V was trimmed by 8 bases and J by 3 bases, leaving 14 bases between them. In nucleotides, the CDR3 is TGTGCCAGCTCGAGCGCGCACGGCTACGAGCAGTACTTC. As protein: CASSSAHGYEQYF. Using reference TRBV7-2 and TRBJ2-7 for the parts outside the CDR3, the full variable domain is GAGVSQSPSNKVTEKGKDVELRCDPISGHTALYWYRQSLGQGLEFLIYFQGNSAPDKSGLPSDRFSAERTGGSVSTLTIQRTQQEDSAVYLCASSSAHGYEQYFGPGTRLTVT.

The CDR3 DNA reads TGTGCCAGCAGTGAAGGGGAGGGTACCGGGGAGCTGTTTTTT. It translates to CASSEGEGTGELFF. The chain combines TRBV6-1 with TRBJ2-2; 7 bases align to TRBD2. V dropped 1 base and J dropped 5; count of bases not matched to a gene: 1. Per germline, CDR1 MNHNS and CDR2 SASEGT. This CDR3 has 14 residues.

The rearrangement joins TRBV3-1 (or the pseudogene TRBV3-2) to TRBJ2-5; D unresolved. Germline V gene data show CDR1 as LGHDT and CDR2 as YNNKEL (reference sequence). Trimming cost V 6 bases and J 5 bases, with 19 bases left between them. The CDR3 consists of 15 residues. The CDR3 nucleotides are TGTGCCAGCAGGTATGCCCAGCGTATCTCCGAGACCCAGTACTTC. It translates to CASRYAQRISETQYF.

This clone was counted a single time. An end of the junction does not agree with germline; a read error may underlie this. CDR3 residues: CASTLQGPIIGEQFF. DNA of the CDR3: TGTGCCAGCACCTTACAGGGCCCAATAATTGGTGAGCAGTTCTTC. The J gene is TRBJ2-1, the V gene TRBV7-8; weak D call: TRBD1 (6 bases). CDR1 is SGHVS, CDR2 FQNEAQ, per germline. The CDR3 extends over 15 amino acids.

V and J are TRBV18 and TRBJ1-3, with 9 bases identical to TRBD1. Germline CDR1 is KGHSH and CDR2 is LQKENI. The CDR3 totals 16 residues. Trimming at V came to 6 bases and at J to 0 bases, leaving 6 bases not matched to a gene. The CDR3 bases are TGTGCCAGCTCGGCCGGGACAGGGAACTCTGGAAACACCATATATTTT. It specifies CASSAGTGNSGNTIYF.

The chain is built from TRBV10-3 and TRBJ2-1, with 11 nucleotides matching TRBD1. The CDR3 has 20 amino acids. In germline, CDR1 is ENHRY, CDR2 SYGVKD. V shed 0 bases and J 8 bases; nucleotides not matched to a gene: 18. The CDR3 DNA is TGTGCCATCAGTGAGTCAGGCAGGTATTACTGGGACAGGGGGTTGCATGAGCAGTTCTTC. Protein sequence: CAISESGRYYWDRGLHEQFF.